This T cell receptor (beta chain) is drawn from a study of shared clonotypes between healthy human individuals. Study-level background: Serving as donors were a couple of women and a few men, whose ages spanned 18 to 49. The plates for each donor numbered three CD4 naive, three CD4 memory, two CD8 naive and one CD8 memory.

This table comes from immunoSEQ multiplex PCR, and its TCRdb copy is limited to in-frame clones, with some not included. The sample contains some 2,500,000 clones, 85% to 95% of which appear only once. Study outcomes and limitations: Clonotype sharing levels among donors were expected to vary with sequencing depth.

With regard to this clone: What it binds is not known.

The donors, all of them Caucasian adults, lived in Nashville, Tennessee. CDR1 is SGDLS and CDR2 is YYNGEE in the germline V gene. The ends were cut back, 4 bases at V and 5 bases at J, with 12 bases in the middle. This CDR3 is built from 14 residues. The sequencing input was naive CD4+ T cells from PBMCs. Subset reported: CD45RA+ positively selected. The chain joins TRBV9 to TRBJ2-2; D possibly uses TRBD1 or TRBD2 (6 bases each). This receptor was taken from a man aged 18 to 29 in good health. Some clones in this sample may be carry-over from other donors' samples. CDR3: CASSPIGGTGELFF. The DNA of the CDR3 is TGTGCCAGCAGCCCCATAGGGGGGACCGGGGAGCTGTTTTTT.